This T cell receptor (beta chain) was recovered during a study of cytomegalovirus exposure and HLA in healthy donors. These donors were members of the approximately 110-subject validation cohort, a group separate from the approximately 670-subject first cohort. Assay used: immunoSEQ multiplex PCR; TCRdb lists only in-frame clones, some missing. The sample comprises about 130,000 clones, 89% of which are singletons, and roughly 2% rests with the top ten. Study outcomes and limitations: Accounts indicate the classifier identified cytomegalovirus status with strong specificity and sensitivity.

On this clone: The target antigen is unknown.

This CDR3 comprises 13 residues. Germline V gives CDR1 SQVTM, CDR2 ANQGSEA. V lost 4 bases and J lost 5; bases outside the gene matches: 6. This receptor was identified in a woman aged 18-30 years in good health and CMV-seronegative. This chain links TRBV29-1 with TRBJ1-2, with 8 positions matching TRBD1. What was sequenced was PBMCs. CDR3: CSVVGTGDYGYTF. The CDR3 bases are TGCAGCGTTGTAGGGACAGGAGATTATGGCTACACCTTC.